This TCR beta chain derives from a study of shared clonotypes between healthy human individuals (dated by TCRdb to 2019 to 2021). Looking at the study overall: A couple of women and three men aged 18 to 49 years were included in the cohort. To estimate repertoire size and how much clonotypes are shared between individuals, the study performed deep sequencing of blood TCR repertoires from roughly five healthy adults. Each donor's leukapheresis produced roughly between roughly 0.94 and 9.5 billion PBMCs. Libraries were prepared and TCR repertoires were sequenced by different laboratories using diverse techniques, in order to increase sequencing depth and limit assay-specific biases. For each donor, three plates each were used for CD4 naive and CD4 memory, two plates were used for CD8 naive, and one plate was used for CD8 memory. Study-wide conclusions, independent of this receptor: Rarefaction of sorted-subset datasets indicated incomplete sequencing despite the large sequencing depth. Sharing across a handful of donors was observed for around 4.8% of naive CD4, around 3.5% of naive CD8, over 2% of memory CD4, and about 0.39% of memory CD8 clonotypes. Estimated clonotype richness was generally larger for naive than for memory subsets. The genetic and exposure-history diversity represented was limited by the small number of donors. Sampling was limited to blood, and TCR repertoires in tissue likely differ from TCR repertoires in blood. Pairwise subsampling led to the expectation that sequencing depth would affect the degree of clonotype sharing among donors. Compared with non-shared clonotypes, the clonotypes found in all four sorted-subset donors had higher generation probabilities.

Using the deep immunoSEQ assay, TCR CDR3 regions were amplified from genomic DNA by multiplex PCR. Extracted genomic DNA from each cell subset was spread evenly across all wells of several immunoSEQ 96-well plates, with each plate serving as a replicate. For sorted subsets, around 0.2 ug genomic DNA, equal to about 30,000 T cell genomes, was loaded into each replicate PCR. The purified libraries were quantified using a Qubit 3.0 fluorometer, sized with a Bioanalyzer 2100, and then quantified again using the KAPA Library Quantification kit. A separate single-read 150-cycle Illumina NextSeq 550 flow cell was used to sequence each immunoSEQ 96-well plate. The paper's processing steps were these. The immunoSEQ output contained only junctional sequences without quality scores, so filtering could not match that applied to full-length reads. Sequences were annotated with PyIR, a Python wrapper for IgBLAST v1.9, using IMGT germline references to assign V/J genes and CDR3. Reads were removed for weak V/J assignments (E-value above 1e-6), missing CDR3, stop codons, out-of-frame junctions, or ambiguous translated residues. V3J clonotypes were defined as sequences sharing an identical inferred V gene, J gene, and CDR3 amino acid sequence. The percentage overlap between two repertoires was calculated by dividing the number of shared unique clonotypes by the size of the smaller repertoire. RTK rarefaction, the Chao1 estimator, and Recon v2.1 estimates of unobserved clonotypes were used to assess repertoire richness. OLGA was used to compute generation probabilities for all TCRbeta clonotypes that the gDNA method yielded from a few donors. Not all clones reach the TCRdb copy of this immuneACCESS table, which keeps in-frame sequences only. Checked studies attribute under half of the gap to unresolved V genes and leave the rest unexplained. V and J calls and clone size come straight from that table; D and trimming were deduced from the DNA. This sample holds 850,000 to 1,200,000 clones; about 80% were observed only once. Roughly 1.4% of the sample rests with the top ten.

Donors were healthy HIV-negative adults with no recently reported acute infections or vaccinations. All donors were Caucasian adults living in Nashville, Tennessee, USA. CD4+ T cells were enriched through magnetic negative selection, after which naive cells were positively selected on CD45RA and the remaining negative fraction served as the memory subset. Blood was obtained by leukapheresis, after which PBMCs were separated by Ficoll-Histopaque density gradient centrifugation and cryopreserved in liquid nitrogen vapor phase. Analytical flow cytometry was used to check the purity and quantity of each magnetically sorted T cell population. Genomic DNA was isolated from each sorted fraction and quantified by UV absorbance on a Nanodrop 2000c. Spanning cysteine to phenylalanine, the CDR3 consists of 17 amino acids. Only the CDR3 part of the read is kept: 51 bases, read in frame from the first base. After removal of 5 bases from V and 3 bases from J, the junction retains 12 bases not matched to a gene.

With regard to this clone: Its antigen remains undetermined. No clone much larger than this one lies a single base away; base qualities are absent.

Here the chain combines TRBV5-3 and TRBJ2-1, and TRBD2 matches 9 of the central bases. TRBV5-3 is placed among ORFs of uncertain function. Sequenced input: memory CD4+ T cells sorted from blood. The label giving this sample's cell subset or site can be read as: CD45RA-negative fraction. This clonotype was obtained from a young man in good health. The DNA is TGTGCCAGAAGGTGCCCTATAGCGGGAGACAACTACAATGAGCAGTTCTTC. It translates to CARRCPIAGDNYNEQFF.